The 12 T cell receptor beta chains below all came from one sample that was sequenced in a study of blood T cell repertoires in COVID-19. The protocol was immunoSEQ multiplex PCR, while the TCRdb copy is restricted to in-frame clones and leaves out a portion. The data hold 50,000 to 70,000 clones, with about 70% observed a single time. The sample consisted of peripheral blood. Receptors were obtained from a man in his forties or fifties with active or convalescent COVID-19.

The rearrangement joins TRBV7-8 to TRBJ1-4; 7 bases align to TRBD1. After removal of 8 bases from V and 4 bases from J, the junction contained 7 bases not matched to a gene. This CDR3 has 14 amino acids. CDR1 SGHVS and CDR2 FQNEAQ come from the germline V gene. The CDR3 protein is CASSGGQYNEKLFF. The DNA of the CDR3 is TGTGCCAGCTCCGGGGGACAGTATAATGAAAAACTGTTTTTT.

This clone was seen only once. The chain employs TRBV5-6 and TRBJ1-5; 7 nucleotides agree with TRBD1. With V trimmed by 4 bases and J by 4 bases, 2 bases remained unmatched. The germline V gene encodes CDR1 SGHDT and CDR2 YYEEEE. The CDR3 runs 13 residues. CDR3 sequence: CASSRDRNQPQHF. For the CDR3, the DNA is TGTGCCAGCAGCCGGGACAGAAATCAGCCCCAGCATTTT.

The genes are TRBV9 and TRBJ1-3; 7 bases agree with TRBD1. Germline V gene lookup returns CDR1 SGDLS and CDR2 YYNGEE. The trim removed 4 bases at V and 2 bases at J, leaving 9 bases unmatched. The CDR3 length is 16 residues. The CDR3 loop reads CASSKSTGWAGNTIYF. CDR3 nucleotide sequence: TGTGCCAGCAGCAAATCGACAGGGTGGGCTGGAAACACCATATATTTT.

The gene calls are TRBV5-4 and TRBJ1-6; a possible D gene is TRBD1 (5 bases). The V gene's germline CDR1 is SGHNT and CDR2 YYREEE (reference sequence). CDR3 length equals 15 residues. The V and J ends lost 0 bases and 9 bases respectively, with 13 bases between them. CDR3 bases: TGTGCCAGCAGCTTGGATACCAGGGAATTTTCACCCCTCCACTTT. Protein product: CASSLDTREFSPLHF.

The chain joins TRBV3-1 (or the pseudogene TRBV3-2) to TRBJ2-3; no clear D gene. The CDR3 has 11 amino acids. Trimming took 5 bases from V and 5 from J, leaving 5 bases between them. CDR1 LGHDT and CDR2 YNNKEL come from the germline V gene (reference sequence). The CDR3 protein is CASSSIDTQYF. CDR3 coding DNA: TGTGCCAGCAGCTCTATAGATACGCAGTATTTT.

This chain links TRBV7-8 with TRBJ1-1; TRBD1 might be the D (5 bases). The CDR3 spans 13 residues. Trimming removed 5 bases from V and 1 base from J, with 8 bases in between. Per germline, CDR1 SGHVS and CDR2 FQNEAQ. Here the CDR3 reads CASSDDRNTEAFF. The CDR3 bases are TGTGCCAGCAGCGATGACAGGAACACTGAAGCTTTCTTT.

The chain recombines TRBV5-6 with TRBJ2-5; a weak D match, TRBD1 (6 bases). Germline values: CDR1 SGHDT, CDR2 YYEEEE. CDR3 length: 14 amino acids. V was pared by 4 bases and J by 4 bases, with 14 bases between. CDR3 protein: CASSPWDMPETQYF. The CDR3 coding sequence is TGTGCCAGCAGCCCTTGGGACATGCCAGAGACCCAGTACTTC. The variable domain in full, with the rest retrieved from reference TRBV5-6 and TRBJ2-5, is DAGVTQSPTHLIKTRGQQVTLRCSPKSGHDTVSWYQQALGQGPQFIFQYYEEEERQRGNFPDRFSGHQFPNYSSELNVNALLLGDSALYLCASSPWDMPETQYFGPGTRLLVL.

The table lists this clone with a count of one. The chain couples TRBV10-3 to TRBJ2-1; TRBD2 aligns across 7 bases. Per germline, CDR1 ENHRY and CDR2 SYGVKD. The J segment lost 0 bases and the V segment lost 10 bases, leaving 0 bases of the junction unmatched. The length of the CDR3 is 12 residues. CDR3 sequence: CASGSSYNEQFF. The CDR3 region has the DNA TGTGCCAGCGGGAGCTCCTACAATGAGCAGTTCTTC.

This clone was observed a single time. The genes are TRBV15 and TRBJ1-2, with D maybe TRBD1 (5 bases). The CDR3 loop spans 14 amino acids. V shed 0 bases and J shed 7 bases, with 12 bases lying between them. CDR1 and CDR2 (germline): LNHNV, YYDKDF (reference sequence). CDR3 sequence: CATSRDRVSGGYTF. In DNA, the CDR3 is TGTGCCACCAGCAGAGACAGGGTTTCGGGTGGCTACACCTTC.

The gene calls are TRBV18 and TRBJ1-2; D is perhaps TRBD1 (5 bases). Germline loops: CDR1 KGHSH, CDR2 LQKENI. V gave up 3 bases and J gave up 0 bases, with 11 bases separating them. The CDR3 has 15 amino acids. The CDR3 reads CASSPGTEANYGYTF. The CDR3 DNA sequence: TGTGCCAGCTCACCGGGGACTGAAGCTAACTATGGCTACACCTTC. Looking up the rest from reference TRBV18 and TRBJ1-2 gives the full variable domain: NAGVMQNPRHLVRRRGQEARLRCSPMKGHSHVYWYRQLPEEGLKFMVYLQKENIIDESGMPKERFSAEFPKEGPSILRIQQVVRGDSAAYFCASSPGTEANYGYTFGSGTRLTVV.

V usage is TRBV19 and J usage is TRBJ1-2; 7 bases map to TRBD1. Germline V gene sequence: CDR1 LNHDA, CDR2 SQIVND (reference sequence). The CDR3 has 14 residues. V trimming: 8 bases; J trimming: 2 bases; junction bases outside the gene matches: 8. The CDR3 loop is CASHTTGTNYGYTF. In DNA, the CDR3 is TGTGCCAGTCATACGACAGGGACGAACTATGGCTACACCTTC.

A note on this clone: A much more abundant neighbour one base away suggests this may be a read error. The same CDR3 can be traced to other DNA sequences in this sample. V is TRBV5-1 and J is TRBJ1-5; D might be TRBD1 (6 bases). Per germline, CDR1 SGHRS and CDR2 YFSETQ. V was cut by 5 bases and J by 4 bases, with 10 bases left in between. The CDR3 is 13 residues long. CDR3 sequence reads: CASSLDSNQPQHF. The CDR3, as DNA: TGCGCCAGCAGTCTGGACAGTAATCAGCCCCAGCATTTT. The full variable domain, with the rest looked up from reference TRBV5-1 and TRBJ1-5, is KAGVTQTPRYLIKTRGQQVTLSCSPISGHRSVSWYQQTPGQGLQFLFEYFSETQRNKGNFPGRFSGRQFSNSRSEMNVSTLELGDSALYLCASSLDSNQPQHFGDGTRLSIL.